The T cell receptor (beta chain) under discussion was sequenced for a study of T cell repertoires in cytomegalovirus infection. TCRdb itself ran the reads through MiXCR, one entry per CDR3 protein. The sample has 250,000 to 400,000 distinct CDR3 sequences, 20% to 25% seen once. This clonotype was found a few times. Its matching antigen is unknown. Trimming shortened V by 1 base and J by 1 base, and 9 bases separated the two germline ends. The CDR3 totals 15 residues. Per the germline V gene, CDR1 is SGHVS and CDR2 is FNYEAQ. The sample here was cultured PBMCs, taken from culture after CMV antigen stimulation. This TCR derives from a human donor in good health (CMV status not recorded). Some clones in this sample may be carry-over from other donors' samples. The V gene is TRBV7-6, the J gene TRBJ2-3, with no clear D. CDR3 coding DNA: TGTGCCAGCAGCTTAGTACTCCTGGGCACAGATACGCAGTATTTT. Its translation: CASSLVLLGTDTQYF.